These T cell receptor beta chains were read from a single sample in a study of OX40 agonist ivuxolimab in advanced cancers. The table came from immunoSEQ multiplex PCR; TCRdb's copy has only in-frame clones and leaves some out. The sample contains about 61,000 clones, around 82% of which appear only once. The source was CD4+ or CD8+ T cells sorted from blood, collected in a trial of the OX40 agonist ivuxolimab. These receptors were collected from an adult with an advanced solid tumor such as melanoma, head and neck, liver or kidney cancer. CDR3s include the opening cysteine and the closing phenylalanine or tryptophan. Each record gives: D gene, J gene, V gene, clone size, CDR3 protein, CDR3 DNA. A D gene is named only where the DNA matches it firmly. Only part of the rows carry a size: once, few, many, or a class if the clone is expanded.

TRBD2 TRBJ2-2 TRBV6-5 few CASSATSGVELFF TGTGCCAGCAGTGCGACTAGCGGGGTGGAGCTGTTTTTT
TRBD1 TRBJ1-2 TRBV7-6 NA CASSLAGTGPNYGYTF TGTGCCAGCAGCTTAGCAGGGACAGGACCTAACTATGGCTACACCTTC
NA TRBJ2-2 TRBV19 NA CASRRTATGELFF TGTGCCAGTAGGCGGACAGCCACCGGGGAGCTGTTTTTT
NA TRBJ2-3 TRBV2 medium-sized CASSEERQTYEYF TGTGCCAGCAGTGAGGAAAGACAGACCTATGAGTATTTT
NA TRBJ1-2 TRBV9 NA CASKPLRMANYGYTF TGTGCCAGCAAGCCCCTCCGGATGGCTAACTATGGCTACACCTTC
NA TRBJ1-1 TRBV6-4 NA CASSDSSRNTEAFF TGTGCCAGCAGTGACTCGAGCAGGAACACTGAAGCTTTCTTT
TRBD1 TRBJ1-1 TRBV30 NA CAWKRAGGSAFF TGTGCCTGGAAGAGGGCAGGGGGCAGTGCTTTCTTT
NA TRBJ2-1 TRBV5-4 NA CASSLGGVSSYNEQFF TGTGCCAGCAGCTTGGGAGGGGTGAGCTCCTACAATGAGCAGTTCTTC
NA TRBJ2-1 TRBV29-1 NA CSGQTRFYEQFF TGCAGCGGACAAACTAGATTCTATGAGCAGTTCTTC
NA TRBJ2-2 TRBV19 once CASSILAATGELFF TGTGCCAGTAGTATACTGGCGGCTACCGGGGAGCTGTTTTTT
NA TRBJ2-3 TRBV5-4 once CASSFPRRPDTQYF TGTGCCAGCAGCTTCCCCCGACGACCAGATACGCAGTATTTT
NA TRBJ1-1 TRBV19 NA CATSNPRRTANTEAFF TGTGCCACCTCCAACCCCCGAAGGACGGCGAACACTGAAGCTTTCTTT
NA TRBJ2-5 TRBV5-4 NA CASSLDRETQYF TGTGCCAGCAGCTTGGACAGAGAGACCCAGTACTTC
TRBD2 TRBJ2-1 TRBV18 NA CASSLRLAGGDEQFF TGTGCCAGCTCGCTCCGACTAGCGGGAGGGGATGAGCAGTTCTTC
NA TRBJ2-5 TRBV19 NA CASSIDREGSETQYF TGTGCCAGTAGTATAGATCGCGAGGGGTCAGAGACCCAGTACTTC
NA TRBJ2-7 TRBV5-6 NA CASSLGKRARGIYEQYF TGTGCCAGCAGCTTGGGGAAAAGGGCTAGAGGGATCTACGAGCAGTACTTC
TRBD2 TRBJ2-1 TRBV6-5 NA CASRGSLAGGPGVF TGTGCCAGCAGAGGCAGCCTAGCGGGAGGGCCTGGGGTCTTC
TRBD2 TRBJ2-7 TRBV4-1 NA CASSQISLAGVNEQYF TGCGCCAGCAGCCAAATCTCACTAGCGGGAGTCAACGAGCAGTACTTC
NA TRBJ2-7 TRBV6-1 few CASSELETRSF TGTGCCAGCAGTGAATTAGAGACAAGGAGCTTC
NA TRBJ1-3 TRBV6-6 once CASSYSSGPSGNTIYF TGTGCCAGCAGTTACTCGTCAGGGCCCTCTGGAAACACCATATATTTT
NA TRBJ2-1 TRBV19 NA CASSGSNYNEQFF TGTGCCAGTTCAGGATCGAACTACAATGAGCAGTTCTTC
NA TRBJ1-2 TRBV5-1 NA CASSSPEGYGYTF TGCGCCAGCAGCTCGCCAGAGGGGTACGGCTACACCTTC
NA TRBJ1-4 TRBV19 NA CASSNSRASEKLFF TGTGCCAGTAGTAATAGCAGGGCTAGTGAAAAACTGTTTTTT
TRBD2 TRBJ2-6 TRBV25-1 NA CATLGGTGANVLTF TGTGCCACCCTCGGGGGGACTGGGGCCAACGTCCTGACTTTC
NA TRBJ2-5 TRBV29-1 NA CSVMGAQQETQYF TGCAGCGTGATGGGAGCCCAGCAAGAGACCCAGTACTTC
NA TRBJ1-5 TRBV21-1 NA CASSTRQEGNQPQHF TGTGCCAGCAGCACGCGACAGGAGGGCAATCAGCCCCAGCATTTT
NA TRBJ2-6 TRBV6-6 few CASKLVGVAGANVLTF TGTGCCAGCAAACTCGTCGGGGTGGCCGGGGCCAACGTCCTGACTTTC